Listed below are T cell receptor beta chains from one sample, sequenced in a study of T-cell reconstitution after alpha-beta-depleted transplantation in children. TCRdb re-analysed the PCR reads in MiXCR, keeping a single row per CDR3 protein. The sample gives around 420,000 distinct CDR3 sequences, roughly 15% of which show up once; less than 30% is in the top ten. The sample consisted of PBMCs, mostly from graft donor cells, taken 360 days after TCRalphabeta/CD19-depleted stem cell transplant. The receptors come from a boy in the first two years of life who had a stem cell transplant for Wiskott-Aldrich syndrome, so the T cells may come from the graft donor. The CDR3 runs from the conserved cysteine through the conserved F or W. For some rows the clone size is stated as once, few or many, or as a class when expanded; others skip it.

abundance,v_gene,CDR3aa
few,TRBV2,CASRNYGELFF
many,TRBV5-1,CASSLGYGYTF
NA,TRBV15,CATSRGLAGGNEQFF
NA,TRBV10-3,CAITGAGKTDTQYF
few,TRBV15,CATSSGPWGGNEQFF
few,TRBV5-1,CASTRGANEQFF
NA,TRBV5-1,CASSFPYDRRSNTGELFF
few,TRBV5-1,CASSLGTGGLGGEQFF
NA,TRBV7-8,CASSAYRSGEAFF
many,TRBV24-1,CATSDFVREAMNEQFF
few,TRBV12-3/TRBV12-4,CASSFLANTGELFF
many,TRBV12-3/TRBV12-4,CASSFRDTQYF
NA,TRBV5-1,CASSLGEQGDTQYF
NA,TRBV5-1,CASSWDRDYSGANVLTF
few,TRBV10-3,CAIRALNTEAFF
few,TRBV10-3,CAISEAGSSTEAFF
few,TRBV5-1,CASSTGTVLYNEQFF
many,TRBV5-1,CASSFRTGTDTQYF
NA,TRBV2,CASSDVGLENTEAFF
NA,TRBV10-1,CASSRTGKNSPLHF
NA,TRBV2,CASSEPSLGLAVTDTQYF
NA,TRBV7-2,CASSYYPGLPPYGEQFF
NA,TRBV5-1,CASSGDRTYNEQFF
NA,TRBV28,CASSFDGAQTYNEQFF
few,TRBV12-3/TRBV12-4,CASSSDRGWAETQYF
many,TRBV20-1,CSARTRGFGEQFF
many,TRBV12-3/TRBV12-4,CASRLSSGNTIYF
few,TRBV12-3/TRBV12-4,CASSLSGTAGDEQFF
NA,TRBV5-3,CARGRGITSGGVETQYF
NA,TRBV18,CASSPTDIETQYF
many,TRBV10-3,CAISGTANTGELFF
few,TRBV5-1,CASSLAWADTDTQYF
NA,TRBV3-1,CASSQEGLERETQYF
NA,TRBV11-1,CASSLVPLAGGLYNEQFF
few,TRBV12-3/TRBV12-4,CASSLILRRYEQYF
NA,TRBV5-1,CASSLKRDTQYF
many,TRBV12-3/TRBV12-4,CASSLRGDNEQFF
NA,TRBV2,CASNRRSNTGELFF
few,TRBV28,CASSFGSEYNEQFF
NA,TRBV7-8,CASSRDRGTYGYTF
few,TRBV12-3/TRBV12-4,CASSLVTQTSQETQYF
NA,TRBV11-2,CASSSHQYQPQHF
few,TRBV20-1,CSATGGPEETQYF
few,TRBV28,CASSLTPDSSASPLHF
NA,TRBV20-1,CSARFPLGADTQYF
few,TRBV12-3/TRBV12-4,CASSLRGGENIQYF
NA,TRBV20-1,CSVFGTGNYRYNEQFF
NA,TRBV15,CATSSTGGFFSTEAFF
few,TRBV20-1,CSARNRLRVEETQYF
many,TRBV27,CASSSGRVYNEQFF
many,TRBV29-1,CSVEGQYYGYTF
NA,TRBV28,CASSSQPTYEQYF